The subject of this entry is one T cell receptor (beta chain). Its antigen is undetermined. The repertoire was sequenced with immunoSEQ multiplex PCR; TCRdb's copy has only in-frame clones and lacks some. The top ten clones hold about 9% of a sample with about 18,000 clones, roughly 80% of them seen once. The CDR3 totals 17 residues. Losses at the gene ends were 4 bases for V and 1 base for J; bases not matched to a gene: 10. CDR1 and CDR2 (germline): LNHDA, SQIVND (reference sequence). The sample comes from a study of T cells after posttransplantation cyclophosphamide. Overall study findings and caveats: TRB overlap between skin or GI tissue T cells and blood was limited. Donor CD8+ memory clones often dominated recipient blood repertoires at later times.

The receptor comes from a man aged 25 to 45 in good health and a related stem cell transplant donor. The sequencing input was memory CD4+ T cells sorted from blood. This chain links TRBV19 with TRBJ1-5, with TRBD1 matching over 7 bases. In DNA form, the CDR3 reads TGTGCCAGTAGTACCCGGACAGGCTCGCGGAGCAATCAGCCCCAGCATTTT. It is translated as CASSTRTGSRSNQPQHF.